Detailed here is one T cell receptor beta chain. The antigen is unknown. The PCR used 60 Vbeta and 13 Jbeta primers. The protocol was immunoSEQ multiplex PCR, while the TCRdb copy is restricted to in-frame clones and leaves out a portion. The repertoire holds 140,000 or so clones, with about 80% as singletons. The sample belongs to a study of cytomegalovirus exposure and HLA in healthy donors. General observations from the study: The records held CMV serostatus as the only immune exposure information. An observed cluster of highly shared sequence variants was recorded as a likely sequencing artifact. Sequencing depth across donors, presence/absence analyses assumed, was roughly uniform. Later analysis identified a missense DCLRE1C variant that was linked to TCR beta V- and J-gene trimming.

V lost 2 bases, J lost 1 base, and 6 bases lay in between. This CDR3 is built from 13 residues. Germline V gene data show CDR1 as MGHRA and CDR2 as YSYEKL. The receptor was isolated from a man aged 40-49 years in good health and CMV-seronegative. The sample comprised PBMCs. The chain carries TRBV4-1 and TRBJ2-7; D is perhaps TRBD1 (5 bases). CDR3 DNA: TGCGCCAGCAGCCAACCAGGGTCCTACGAGCAGTACTTC. This codes for CASSQPGSYEQYF.